One sample yielded the 30 T cell receptor beta chains listed below, sequenced in a study of response to subunit inactivated influenza vaccine. MiXCR, applied by TCRdb to the RT-PCR reads, yields one record per CDR3 protein. The repertoire holds hundreds of thousands of distinct CDR3 sequences, with over 11% as singletons. Material: PBMCs from blood, obtained 14 days before vaccination. Receptors originate from a man aged 50 or older who received an inactivated influenza vaccine.

This rearrangement joins TRBV20-1 to TRBJ2-7; tentative D call: TRBD1 (6 bases). Germline CDR1 and CDR2: DFQATT and SNEGSKA (reference sequence). V lost 1 base and J 0 bases, leaving 13 bases between the germline ends. There are 15 residues in the CDR3. CDR3 sequence reads: CSARAGHASSYEQYF. The CDR3 region has the DNA TGCAGTGCTAGAGCGGGACACGCGAGCTCCTACGAGCAGTACTTC.

This clonotype was seen a few times. The gene calls are TRBV4-2 and TRBJ2-1, with 10 positions matching TRBD2. V gave up 4 bases and J gave up 6 bases; unmatched junction bases: 9. The CDR3 has 16 residues. Germline loops: CDR1 LGHNA, CDR2 YNFKEQ. CDR3: CASSRAGTSDGNEQFF. The CDR3 nucleotides are TGTGCCAGCAGCCGGGCCGGGACTAGCGACGGCAATGAGCAGTTCTTC.

The chain uses TRBV4-1 and TRBJ2-1; either TRBD1 or TRBD2 may supply D (6 bases each). This CDR3 has 16 residues. V lost 1 base and J 8 bases, leaving 18 bases between the germline ends. CDR1 is MGHRA and CDR2 is YSYEKL in the germline V gene. The CDR3 loop is CASSQARGPNRDEQFF. The CDR3 nucleotides read TGCGCCAGCAGCCAAGCCCGGGGGCCGAATCGGGATGAGCAGTTCTTC.

In nucleotides, the CDR3 is TGCGCCAGCAGCCTGGGGGACGGGTGGCAGACCGGGGAGCTGTTTTTT. Protein sequence: CASSLGDGWQTGELFF. This sequence joins TRBV5-1 and TRBJ2-2; tentatively, D is TRBD1 or TRBD2 (5 bases each). Germline CDR1 and CDR2: SGHRS and YFSETQ. Trimming removed 4 bases at V and 5 bases at J, with 18 bases between. The CDR3 sequence is 16 residues long.

The rearrangement links TRBV11-2 to TRBJ2-2; D unclear. The CDR3 has 15 amino acids. From germline, CDR1 is SGHAT and CDR2 FQNNGV. V was clipped by 5 bases and J by 2 bases, with 12 bases between them. This CDR3 is CASSPNWSNTGELFF. The CDR3, as DNA: TGTGCCAGCAGCCCCAATTGGTCTAACACCGGGGAGCTGTTTTTT. Supplemented by reference TRBV11-2 and TRBJ2-2, the full variable domain reads EAGVAQSPRYKIIEKRQSVAFWCNPISGHATLYWYQQILGQGPKLLIQFQNNGVVDDSQLPKDRFSAERLKGVDSTLKIQPAKLEDSAVYLCASSPNWSNTGELFFGEGSRLTVL.

This sequence joins TRBV6-2 or TRBV6-3 and TRBJ2-7, with 10 bases lining up with TRBD2. The germline V gene has CDR1 MNHEY and CDR2 SVGEGT. Trimming removed 2 bases from V and 2 bases from J; junction bases left unmatched: 3. The CDR3 has 15 residues. The CDR3 here is CASSYGLAGAYEQYF. CDR3 DNA sequence: TGTGCCAGCAGTTACGGGCTAGCGGGGGCCTACGAGCAGTACTTC.

This clonotype has more than one count but fewer than ten. V is TRBV27 and J is TRBJ2-1; D might be TRBD1 or TRBD2, each matching 5 bases. The CDR3 contains 18 residues. The germline V gene encodes CDR1 MNHEY and CDR2 SMNVEV (reference sequence). V lost 3 bases and J 6 bases, leaving 24 bases between the germline ends. For the CDR3, the DNA is TGTGCCAGCAGTTTCTGGGCAGGGAGAAGACGGGATACCAATGAGCAGTTCTTC. Its translation: CASSFWAGRRRDTNEQFF.

This clonotype was detected a few times. CDR3 in amino acids: CASSLEGGPDSYEQYF. CDR3 nucleotide sequence: TGTGCCAGCAGCTTAGAGGGGGGTCCAGACTCCTACGAGCAGTACTTC. This sequence joins TRBV11-2 and TRBJ2-7; D perhaps matches TRBD2 (6 bases). Germline V lookup: CDR1 SGHAT, CDR2 FQNNGV. V lost 0 bases and J 0 bases, leaving 12 bases between the germline ends. The CDR3 is 16 amino acids.

The chain uses TRBV20-1 and TRBJ2-4; possible D gene TRBD1, 5 bases. The CDR3 covers 13 residues. V lost 4 bases, J lost 5 bases, and 12 bases lay in between. CDR1 and CDR2 from the germline V gene are DFQATT and SNEGSKA (reference sequence). CDR3 protein: CSATTSGQNIQYF. DNA for the CDR3: TGCAGTGCTACAACATCAGGGCAAAACATTCAGTACTTC.

The chain combines TRBV2 with TRBJ2-3; 8 bases match TRBD2. Per germline, CDR1 SNHLY and CDR2 FYNNEI. This CDR3 comprises 15 residues. V was pared by 6 bases and J by 5 bases, with 10 bases of the junction left unmatched. CDR3 residues: CASSPEREHGDTQYF. The CDR3, as DNA: TGTGCCAGCAGCCCGGAGCGGGAGCATGGAGATACGCAGTATTTT. The full variable domain, completed using reference TRBV2 and TRBJ2-3, is EPEVTQTPSHQVTQMGQEVILRCVPISNHLYFYWYRQILGQKVEFLVSFYNNEISEKSEIFDDQFSVERPDGSNFTLKIRSTKLEDSAMYFCASSPEREHGDTQYFGPGTRLTVL.

This sequence joins TRBV28 and TRBJ2-5; maybe TRBD2 (5 bases). Germline V gene lookup returns CDR1 MDHEN and CDR2 SYDVKM. The V end was cut by 2 bases, the J end by 0 bases, with 10 bases between. The CDR3 loop spans 15 amino acids. CDR3 residues: CASSLRTWYQETQYF. Written as DNA, the CDR3 is TGTGCCAGCAGTTTACGGACTTGGTACCAAGAGACCCAGTACTTC.

The gene calls are TRBV12-3 or TRBV12-4 and TRBJ2-3, with D perhaps TRBD1 (5 bases). The CDR3 runs 14 residues. Trimming pared 8 bases from V and 6 bases from J, leaving 18 bases between. CDR3 nucleotides: TGTGCCAGCGGAAAGGGGTTAGGGGTTGATACGCAGTATTTT. This translates into CASGKGLGVDTQYF.

There are a few counts of this clonotype. The chain is built from TRBV10-3 and TRBJ2-3; 7 bases align to TRBD2. The trim removed 0 bases at V and 4 bases at J, leaving 7 bases unmatched. Germline CDR1 ENHRY, CDR2 SYGVKD. This CDR3 region has 16 residues. For the CDR3, the DNA is TGTGCCATCAGTGAGTCCAAACTAGCGATCGCAGATACGCAGTATTTT. Protein product: CAISESKLAIADTQYF.

V gene TRBV20-1 combines with J gene TRBJ2-3, with TRBD2 identical over 14 bases. V trimming: 5 bases; J trimming: 4 bases; junction bases outside the gene matches: 5. The length of the CDR3 is 15 residues. CDR1 is DFQATT, CDR2 SNEGSKA, per germline (reference sequence). CDR3 amino acids: CSAYQTSGRADTQYF. The DNA of the CDR3 is TGCAGTGCTTACCAGACTAGCGGGAGGGCAGATACGCAGTATTTT.

CDR3 loop: CASSHEAVNEKLFF. The CDR3 nucleotides read TGCGCCAGCAGCCATGAAGCGGTTAATGAAAAACTGTTTTTT. The chain recombines TRBV5-1 with TRBJ1-4, with D unresolved. The germline V and J ends were trimmed by 4 bases and 4 bases, with 11 bases remaining between them. Germline values: CDR1 SGHRS, CDR2 YFSETQ. The CDR3 length is 14 residues.

J is TRBJ1-4 and V is TRBV4-3; D not resolved. V shed 0 bases and J shed 0 bases, with 8 bases lying between them. CDR1 and CDR2 (germline): LGHNA, YSLEER. The CDR3 totals 16 residues. CDR3 region: CASSQDWTATNEKLFF. The CDR3 nucleotides are TGCGCCAGCAGCCAAGATTGGACGGCAACTAATGAAAAACTGTTTTTT.

This clonotype was counted between two and nine times. The chain couples TRBV12-3 or TRBV12-4 to TRBJ2-3; D tentatively reads TRBD1 or TRBD2 (5 bases each). Between the trimmed V and J ends, which lost 3 bases and 2 bases, there was a span of 18 bases. The CDR3 covers 17 residues. The CDR3 here is CASSLVGTGANTDTQYF. CDR3 nucleotide sequence: TGTGCCAGCAGTTTGGTGGGTACCGGGGCTAACACAGATACGCAGTATTTT.

The rearrangement links TRBV10-3 to TRBJ2-3; 9 bases line up with TRBD2. The germline V gene has CDR1 ENHRY and CDR2 SYGVKD. V shed 2 bases, J shed 15 bases, and the junction held 15 bases outside the gene matches. The CDR3 runs to 15 residues. Written as DNA, the CDR3 is TGTGCCATCAGTGAGAGGGCAGAAGTAGCGGGGGTTCTCTATTTT. This gives the protein CAISERAEVAGVLYF.

This clonotype occurred once. A much larger clone differs from this one at a single base, so this may be a read error. The chain joins TRBV5-1 to TRBJ2-5; D possibly uses TRBD1 or TRBD2 (5 bases each). The V gene's germline CDR1 is SGHRS and CDR2 YFSETQ. The CDR3 is 15 amino acids. CDR3 in amino acids: CASRSDLGDLGTQCF. CDR3 nucleotides: TGCGCCAGCAGAAGTGATTTGGGGGATTTGGGGACCCAGTGCTTC. The full variable domain, completed using reference TRBV5-1 and TRBJ2-5, is KAGVTQTPRYLIKTRGQQVTLSCSPISGHRSVSWYQQTPGQGLQFLFEYFSETQRNKGNFPGRFSGRQFSNSRSEMNVSTLELGDSALYLCASRSDLGDLGTQCFGPGTRLLVL.

This sequence joins TRBV9 and TRBJ2-5; 11 bases line up with TRBD2. Germline values: CDR1 SGDLS, CDR2 YYNGEE. The CDR3 contains 18 residues. The trim removed 2 bases at V and 2 bases at J, leaving 11 bases unmatched. The CDR3 protein is CASSVTPLAGGGQETQYF. Written as DNA, the CDR3 is TGTGCCAGCAGCGTGACACCCTTAGCGGGAGGGGGGCAAGAGACCCAGTACTTC.

The chain has TRBV7-8 and TRBJ2-3; 7 nucleotides agree with TRBD2. In germline, CDR1 is SGHVS, CDR2 FQNEAQ. J gave up 3 bases and V 4 bases, and 10 bases lay outside the gene matches. The CDR3 is 16 residues long. The CDR3 DNA reads as TGTGCCAGCAGCTACCCTTCGGGGCGGGAGACAGATACGCAGTATTTT. It codes for CASSYPSGRETDTQYF.

The J gene is TRBJ1-5, the V gene TRBV28; TRBD1 matches 12 bases. The CDR3 loop spans 15 amino acids. Germline CDR1 MDHEN, CDR2 SYDVKM. With 4 bases clipped from V and 5 bases from J, the junction kept 3 bases outside the gene matches. The DNA for the CDR3 is TGTGCCAGCAGTTGGGGGACAGGGGGCTATCAGCCCCAGCATTTT. It is translated as CASSWGTGGYQPQHF.

The gene calls are TRBV7-8 and TRBJ2-5; D call uncertain. CDR1 and CDR2 from the germline V gene are SGHVS and FQNEAQ. Between the trimmed V and J ends, which lost 0 bases and 3 bases, there was a span of 8 bases. CDR3 length equals 14 residues. The CDR3 bases are TGTGCCAGCAGCTTAGCGAGAAGAAAAGAGACCCAGTACTTC. It translates to CASSLARRKETQYF.

The J gene is TRBJ2-3, the V gene TRBV6-2 or TRBV6-3, with 8 positions matching TRBD1. Losses at the gene ends were 6 bases for V and 7 bases for J; bases not matched to a gene: 9. The V gene's germline CDR1 is MNHEY and CDR2 SVGEGT. The CDR3 is 14 residues long. The CDR3 bases are TGTGCCAGCAGCCGGACAGGGAGTTACAATACGCAGTATTTT. It specifies CASSRTGSYNTQYF.

There are a few counts of this clonotype. V gene TRBV6-2 or TRBV6-3 combines with J gene TRBJ2-3, with D perhaps given as TRBD1 or TRBD2 (5 bases each). CDR3 length: 13 residues. CDR1 is MNHEY and CDR2 is SVGEGT in the germline V gene. V lost 10 bases and J lost 0, with 11 bases in between. The CDR3 loop reads CAILRDSTDTQYF. The DNA for the CDR3 is TGTGCCATACTCCGGGACAGCACAGATACGCAGTATTTT.

This clonotype was seen just once. The V and J genes are TRBV6-5 and TRBJ2-1; a possible D gene is TRBD2 (5 bases). The CDR3 loop spans 16 amino acids. V was cut by 0 bases and J by 0 bases, with 9 bases left in between. Germline V gene data show CDR1 as MNHEY and CDR2 as SVGAGI. CDR3 sequence: CASSYSGDYSYNEQFF. The CDR3 nucleotides read TGTGCCAGCAGTTACTCGGGCGACTACTCCTACAATGAGCAGTTCTTC.

The table lists this clonotype with many counts. The J gene is TRBJ2-3, the V gene TRBV7-2; no reliable D call. The CDR3 covers 12 residues. Germline V lookup: CDR1 SGHTA, CDR2 FQGNSA. Trimming pared 2 bases from V and 5 bases from J, leaving 5 bases between. CDR3 residues: CASSLYIDTQYF. CDR3 in DNA: TGTGCCAGCAGCTTATATATAGATACGCAGTATTTT.

This clonotype appeared a few times. The rearrangement links TRBV6-1 to TRBJ1-1; weak D call: TRBD1 (6 bases). The CDR3 has 12 residues. CDR1 is MNHNS and CDR2 is SASEGT in the germline V gene. V was shortened by 7 bases and J by 5 bases, with 11 bases between the two germline ends. CDR3 DNA: TGTGCCAGCAACAGGGTAGGAACTGAAGCTTTCTTT. This gives the protein CASNRVGTEAFF.

There are a few counts of this clonotype. The chain employs TRBV7-2 and TRBJ2-5, with TRBD1 matching 7 bases. CDR1 and CDR2 from the germline V gene are SGHTA and FQGNSA. The CDR3 is 16 amino acids. J gave up 5 bases and V 5 bases, and 14 bases lay outside the gene matches. The CDR3: CASSGKKAGGMETQYF. In nucleotides, the CDR3 is TGTGCCAGCAGCGGCAAAAAGGCAGGGGGTATGGAGACCCAGTACTTC.

This chain joins TRBV5-1 and TRBJ2-1, with D tentatively TRBD2 (6 bases). Germline loops: CDR1 SGHRS, CDR2 YFSETQ. The CDR3 covers 15 residues. With 0 bases removed from V and 6 bases from J, the gap between germline ends came to 13 bases. In nucleotides, the CDR3 is TGCGCCAGCAGCTTGGCCGGGGGTAGCTCCAATGAGCAGTTCTTC. Its protein is CASSLAGGSSNEQFF.